This TCR beta chain was retrieved from a study of PD-L1 blockade in urothelial cancer. Study-level background: Blood was tested 3 weeks (second dose) and 6 weeks into treatment. A median approximately 150,000 T cells were found in blood samples.

Germline V lookup: CDR1 SGHTA, CDR2 FQGNSA. This CDR3 has 12 residues. Trimming left V 3 bases short and J 11 bases short, with 13 bases between. The assay was immunoSEQ multiplex PCR, and TCRdb's table has in-frame clones only and misses some. The sample lists 25,000 to 40,000 clones, 65% to 90% occurring once. The J gene is TRBJ1-1, the V gene TRBV7-2, with a weak D call TRBD1 (5 bases). This receptor was obtained from a man between 60 and 75 years old with urothelial cancer. Here the sequenced sample was PBMCs, taken around atezolizumab (anti-PD-L1) treatment. CDR3 in amino acids: CASSFLLGGAFF. The CDR3 DNA follows: TGTGCCAGCAGCTTTCTCCTCGGGGGGGCTTTCTTT.